The 24 T cell receptor beta chains in this list originate from one sample, sequenced in a study of T-cell reconstitution after alpha-beta-depleted transplantation in children. Preparing the TCRbeta library involved the use of unique molecular identifiers. TCRdb reprocessed the PCR reads via MiXCR and lists one record per CDR3 protein. The sample lists some 490,000 distinct CDR3 sequences, approximately 12% occurring once. The sample was PBMCs from the stem cell graft donor, taken from the stem cell graft. These receptors originate from a human donor who donated a stem cell graft to a child with combined immunodeficiency.

This clonotype came up a few times. The chain carries TRBV4-3 and TRBJ2-7; D may match TRBD1 or TRBD2 (5 bases each). CDR1 and CDR2 (germline): LGHNA, YSLEER. This CDR3 is built from 15 residues. Trimming took off 5 bases at V and 5 bases at J, with 19 bases between the two ends. Here the CDR3 reads CASSERGSGTDEQYF. CDR3 DNA sequence: TGCGCCAGCAGCGAAAGGGGTTCAGGGACGGACGAGCAGTACTTC.

This clonotype was seen only a few times. CDR3 loop: CASSQDWGSHEKLFF. DNA for the CDR3: TGCGCCAGCAGCCAAGATTGGGGATCCCATGAAAAACTGTTTTTT. The chain links TRBV4-3 to TRBJ1-4; no definite D call. V was cut by 0 bases and J by 6 bases, with 11 bases left in between. The CDR3 contains 15 residues. Germline V gene data show CDR1 as LGHNA and CDR2 as YSLEER.

This chain links TRBV12-3 or TRBV12-4 with TRBJ2-1; the match to TRBD2 covers 14 bases. This CDR3 has 17 residues. The V and J ends lost 7 bases and 0 bases, in that order; junction bases with no gene match: 5. CDR3 DNA sequence: TGTGCCAGCAATGGACTAGCGGGGGGCCTCTCCTACAATGAGCAGTTCTTC. Its protein product is CASNGLAGGLSYNEQFF.

The rearrangement joins TRBV12-3 or TRBV12-4 to TRBJ2-2, with 12 bases aligning to TRBD2. The CDR3 contains 14 residues. After removal of 8 bases from V and 4 bases from J, the junction contained 2 bases not matched to a gene. CDR3 coding DNA: TGTGCCAGCGGGGGACTAGCGGGCACCGGGGAGCTGTTTTTT. Its translation: CASGGLAGTGELFF.

This sequence joins TRBV4-3 and TRBJ2-5, with a tentative D call TRBD1 (7 bases). Deletions cut 1 base from V and 4 bases from J, with 10 bases between. The CDR3 has 14 residues. CDR1 is LGHNA, CDR2 YSLEER, per germline. CDR3 sequence reads: CASSQARGVETQYF. CDR3 nucleotides: TGCGCCAGCAGCCAAGCCAGGGGGGTAGAGACCCAGTACTTC.

This clonotype was counted at least ten times. V usage is TRBV7-9 and J usage is TRBJ1-6; D not resolved. Germline CDR1 SEHNR, CDR2 FQNEAQ (reference sequence). The CDR3 extends over 11 amino acids. With 2 bases removed from V and 14 bases from J, the gap between germline ends came to 7 bases. CDR3 amino acids: CASSLSGALHF. The CDR3 DNA reads TGTGCCAGCAGCTTATCCGGGGCCCTCCACTTT.

This clonotype occurred a few times. The J gene is TRBJ2-7, the V gene TRBV30; 10 bases match TRBD1. Germline CDR1 GTSNPN, CDR2 SVGIG (reference sequence). V shed 4 bases, J shed 4 bases, and the junction held 7 bases outside the gene matches. This CDR3 has 14 residues. The CDR3 coding sequence is TGTGCCTGGAATTTGGGACAGGGGTCATACGAGCAGTACTTC. It translates to CAWNLGQGSYEQYF.

Worth noting for this clonotype: This sequence may be a read error, since a much larger clone differs from it by one base. The V call is TRBV24-1, the J call TRBJ1-1; D is unresolved. This CDR3 is built from 13 residues. Germline-derived CDR1 and CDR2 are KGHDR and SFDVKD. V lost 6 bases, J lost 8 bases, and 15 bases lay in between. In DNA, the CDR3 is TGTGCCACCAGTTATTCGGAAGAGCGAGAAGCTTTCTTT. It yields the protein CATSYSEEREAFF.

This clonotype showed up just a few times. The chain combines TRBV25-1 with TRBJ2-1; 7 bases align to TRBD1. The V segment lost 0 bases and the J segment 5 bases; nucleotides outside the gene matches: 22. This CDR3 spans 21 amino acids. Per germline, CDR1 MGHDK and CDR2 SYGVNS. CDR3 coding DNA: TGTGCCAGCAGTGAATATTTTGACAGGGTAGGGGTAGGGGGCCCACACAATGAGCAGTTCTTC. Translated: CASSEYFDRVGVGGPHNEQFF.

This rearrangement joins TRBV18 to TRBJ2-6; TRBD1 matches at 7 bases. This CDR3 has 15 residues. Germline trimming cut 1 base from V and 4 bases from J; bases unmatched to any gene: 1. Germline V lookup: CDR1 KGHSH, CDR2 LQKENI. This CDR3 reads CASSPQGQGANVLTF. DNA of the CDR3: TGTGCCAGCTCACCACAGGGACAGGGGGCCAACGTCCTGACTTTC.

The sample holds many counts of this clonotype. The chain couples TRBV11-2 to TRBJ2-5, with D tentatively TRBD2 (5 bases). This CDR3 has 14 amino acids. CDR1 is SGHAT and CDR2 is FQNNGV in the germline V gene. Trimming removed 7 bases at V and 2 bases at J, with 14 bases between. The CDR3 region has the DNA TGTGCCAGCACCAATAGCGTTGTACAAGAGACCCAGTACTTC. It codes for CASTNSVVQETQYF.

The V call is TRBV4-3, the J call TRBJ2-1; 8 nucleotides match TRBD2. The CDR3 totals 15 residues. V was pared by 0 bases and J by 7 bases, with 5 bases of the junction left unmatched. Germline V gives CDR1 LGHNA, CDR2 YSLEER. DNA of the CDR3: TGCGCCAGCAGCCAAGATAGGGTAGCGGGGAATGAGCAGTTCTTC. This translates into CASSQDRVAGNEQFF.

V gene TRBV6-2 or TRBV6-3 combines with J gene TRBJ2-7, with D possibly being TRBD2 (6 bases). There are 14 residues in the CDR3. Trimming took off 4 bases at V and 5 bases at J, with 15 bases between the two ends. CDR1 MNHEY and CDR2 SVGEGT come from the germline V gene. The CDR3 loop reads CASSSRLDPHEQYF. For the CDR3, the DNA is TGTGCCAGCAGTTCTCGACTAGATCCACACGAGCAGTACTTC.

This clonotype was seen at least ten times. V is TRBV29-1 and J is TRBJ2-7, with 7 positions matching TRBD2. The length of the CDR3 is 15 residues. After removal of 7 bases from V and 2 bases from J, the junction contained 14 bases not matched to a gene. CDR1 is SQVTM, CDR2 ANQGSEA, per germline. The CDR3 DNA reads as TGCAGCGCCCTTATAATTCAGCGGGGCGCCTACGAGCAGTACTTC. Protein sequence: CSALIIQRGAYEQYF.

This clonotype came up a few times. The chain couples TRBV5-1 to TRBJ2-7; possibly TRBD1 for D (5 bases). The ends were cut back, 0 bases at V and 2 bases at J, with 9 bases in the middle. The CDR3 has 14 residues. CDR1 SGHRS and CDR2 YFSETQ come from the germline V gene. CDR3 loop: CASSLVGPTYEQYF. The CDR3 DNA reads as TGCGCCAGCAGCTTGGTGGGGCCTACCTACGAGCAGTACTTC.

This clonotype was found a few times. This sequence joins TRBV12-5 and TRBJ1-1, with D possibly being TRBD1 (5 bases). Germline CDR1 reads LGHNT; CDR2 reads FRNRAP. V was clipped by 7 bases and J by 2 bases, with 14 bases between them. CDR3 length: 14 residues. Written as DNA, the CDR3 is TGTGCTAGTGCCCTCGGGGGGGTCAACACTGAAGCTTTCTTT. Protein sequence: CASALGGVNTEAFF.

This clonotype has more than one count but fewer than ten. The chain has TRBV5-1 and TRBJ2-3; 10 bases line up with TRBD2. V trimming: 3 bases; J trimming: 3 bases; junction bases outside the gene matches: 16. Germline V gene data show CDR1 as SGHRS and CDR2 as YFSETQ. This CDR3 has 19 amino acids. The CDR3 loop reads CASSSWTSGVPRGTDTQYF. The CDR3 region has the DNA TGCGCCAGCAGCTCCTGGACTAGCGGCGTTCCCCGGGGGACAGATACGCAGTATTTT.

This clonotype was observed a single time. The genes are TRBV6-1 and TRBJ1-2; TRBD1 is a possible D gene (6 bases). The germline gives CDR1 MNHNS, CDR2 SASEGT. The length of the CDR3 is 14 residues. V lost 5 bases and J 5 bases, leaving 15 bases between the germline ends. CDR3 sequence reads: CASSPQGNGYGYTF. DNA of the CDR3: TGTGCCAGCAGTCCCCAGGGGAATGGGTATGGCTACACCTTC.

This clonotype was detected only a few times. The gene calls are TRBV5-1 and TRBJ2-1; D is perhaps TRBD2 (6 bases). V was trimmed by 2 bases and J by 0 bases, leaving 21 bases between them. From germline, CDR1 is SGHRS and CDR2 YFSETQ. The CDR3 contains 19 residues. The CDR3 sequence is CASSFNGGSGLSSYNEQFF. The DNA of the CDR3 is TGCGCCAGCAGCTTTAACGGAGGTAGCGGCCTAAGCTCCTACAATGAGCAGTTCTTC.

The gene calls are TRBV7-8 and TRBJ2-1; 7 nucleotides align to TRBD1. CDR1 is SGHVS, CDR2 FQNEAQ, per germline. V lost 1 base, J lost 4 bases, and 7 bases stayed unmatched. The CDR3 covers 16 residues. The CDR3 DNA is TGTGCCAGCAGCTTAGGGAGGTCAGGGGGATACAATGAGCAGTTCTTC. This gives the protein CASSLGRSGGYNEQFF.

The CDR3 reads CASSLASGGREQYF. Written as DNA, the CDR3 is TGTGCCAGCAGCTTAGCTAGCGGGGGACGGGAGCAGTACTTC. This chain connects TRBV7-9 to TRBJ2-7, with 9 nucleotides matching TRBD2. Germline V gene data show CDR1 as SEHNR and CDR2 as FQNEAQ (reference sequence). The CDR3 sequence is 14 residues long. J lost 7 bases, V lost 0 bases, and 4 bases had no gene match.

This clonotype has only a few counts. The rearrangement uses TRBV2 and TRBJ2-7; 7 nucleotides line up with TRBD2. The V segment lost 2 bases and the J segment 2 bases; nucleotides outside the gene matches: 6. Germline CDR1 is SNHLY and CDR2 is FYNNEI. This CDR3 region has 15 residues. CDR3 sequence: CASSEWGGITYEQYF. In DNA form, the CDR3 reads TGTGCCAGCAGTGAATGGGGAGGGATCACCTACGAGCAGTACTTC.

In its sample, this clonotype was seen once. The genes are TRBV7-3 and TRBJ2-2; 7 bases map to TRBD2. This CDR3 spans 14 amino acids. CDR1 and CDR2 from the germline V gene are SGHTA and FQGTGA. V trimming: 2 bases; J trimming: 9 bases; junction bases outside the gene matches: 6. The chain's CDR3 is CASSLAGAGRELFF. The CDR3 DNA reads TGTGCCAGCAGCTTAGCGGGAGCAGGCCGGGAGCTGTTTTTT.

As for this clonotype: A read error may account for a junction end that differs from germline. CDR3 sequence (DNA): TGTGCCAGCTGTTTGGCTAGCGGGGAATCTACTAGCACAGATACGCAGTATTTT. It is translated as CASCLASGESTSTDTQYF. V usage is TRBV12-3 or TRBV12-4 and J usage is TRBJ2-3; 9 bases fit TRBD2. CDR3 length: 18 amino acids.